A single sample gave rise to the 13 T cell receptor beta chains below, sequenced in a study of control samples from healthy donors and cancer patients. TCRdb's table, derived via immunoSEQ multiplex PCR, lists solely in-frame clones and lacks some. This table holds more than 65,000 clones, around 80% found once. The specimen sequenced was blood. These receptors originate from a man between 60 and 70 years old in good health.

The gene calls are TRBV30 and TRBJ1-2; no clear D. The CDR3 covers 10 residues. Between the trimmed V and J ends, which lost 3 bases and 4 bases, there was a span of 3 bases. Germline CDR1 is GTSNPN and CDR2 is SVGIG (reference sequence). The CDR3: CAWSSYGYTF. As DNA, the CDR3 is TGTGCCTGGAGCAGCTATGGCTACACCTTC.

The rearrangement joins TRBV28 to TRBJ1-5, with D uncertain. Trimming took 6 bases from V and 9 from J, leaving 15 bases between them. The CDR3 loop spans 13 amino acids. The V gene's germline CDR1 is MDHEN and CDR2 SYDVKM. CDR3 coding DNA: TGTGCCAGCAGGCCGGTGGTGCCAGTGCCCCAGCATTTT. Translated, it gives CASRPVVPVPQHF.

The CDR3 bases are TGCGCCAGTGCTCCGGACGCCCGCACAGATACGCAGTATTTT. Encoded protein: CASAPDARTDTQYF. The chain links TRBV5-1 to TRBJ2-3; D gene uncertain. The CDR3 loop spans 14 amino acids. Germline loops: CDR1 SGHRS, CDR2 YFSETQ. V gave up 8 bases and J gave up 1 base, with 14 bases separating them.

The CDR3 loop reads CASSYSPAGGNNEQFF. In DNA, the CDR3 is TGTGCCAGCAGTTACTCCCCGGCGGGAGGCAACAATGAGCAGTTCTTC. This chain joins TRBV6-6 and TRBJ2-1; 8 bases agree with TRBD2. The length of the CDR3 is 16 residues. The germline V gene encodes CDR1 MNHNY and CDR2 SVGAGI (reference sequence). Trimming removed 0 bases from V and 5 bases from J; junction bases left unmatched: 6.

This chain links TRBV19 with TRBJ2-7; TRBD2 matches at 7 bases. CDR1 LNHDA and CDR2 SQIVND come from the germline V gene (reference sequence). The J segment lost 0 bases and the V segment lost 6 bases, leaving 8 bases of the junction unmatched. This CDR3 has 15 residues. The CDR3 loop reads CASSPWGGSSYEQYF. The DNA for the CDR3 is TGTGCCAGTAGCCCCTGGGGGGGGAGCTCCTACGAGCAGTACTTC.

J is TRBJ1-3 and V is TRBV28; the match to TRBD1 covers 9 bases. The V gene end was trimmed by 1 base and the J gene end by 4 bases; junction bases not matched to a gene: 5. CDR1 MDHEN and CDR2 SYDVKM come from the germline V gene. The CDR3 totals 16 residues. The CDR3 region is CASSLYGTGLGNTIYF. CDR3 DNA: TGTGCCAGCAGTTTATACGGGACAGGGCTCGGAAACACCATATATTTT. The variable domain in full, completed from reference TRBV28 and TRBJ1-3, reads DVKVTQSSRYLVKRTGEKVFLECVQDMDHENMFWYRQDPGLGLRLIYFSYDVKMKEKGDIPEGYSVSREKKERFSLILESASTNQTSMYLCASSLYGTGLGNTIYFGEGSWLTVV.

The CDR3: CASSLGTGSSYEQYF. The CDR3 DNA reads TGTGCCAGCAGCTTAGGGACAGGGTCCTCCTACGAGCAGTACTTC. The chain recombines TRBV7-7 with TRBJ2-7, with 8 bases fitting TRBD1. The V gene's germline CDR1 is SSHAT and CDR2 FNYEAQ (reference sequence). The CDR3 has 15 amino acids. The ends lost 1 base at V and 0 bases at J; junction bases unmatched: 2.

This clone showed up just once. V usage is TRBV11-2 and J usage is TRBJ2-7, with D possibly matching TRBD1 (6 bases). The CDR3 is 15 residues long. V lost 3 bases and J lost 2, with 14 bases in between. In germline, CDR1 is SGHAT, CDR2 FQNNGV. This chain's CDR3 is CASSLGHLGPYEQYF. CDR3 DNA: TGTGCCAGCAGCTTGGGACACCTAGGACCCTACGAGCAGTACTTC.

This clone came up once. The chain couples TRBV7-2 to TRBJ2-2, with 8 bases matching TRBD2. The CDR3 has 15 residues. V shed 6 bases and J 4 bases; nucleotides not matched to a gene: 7. The V gene's germline CDR1 is SGHTA and CDR2 FQGNSA. This CDR3 is CASRPAGAVTGELFF. Written as DNA, the CDR3 is TGTGCCAGCAGGCCAGCGGGAGCGGTCACCGGGGAGCTGTTTTTT.

V is TRBV7-9 and J is TRBJ2-1, with D tentatively TRBD1 (5 bases). The length of the CDR3 is 16 residues. Germline CDR1 and CDR2: SEHNR and FQNEAQ (reference sequence). The V end was cut by 4 bases, the J end by 0 bases, with 13 bases between. The chain's CDR3 is CASSSNRPSSYNEQFF. CDR3 DNA: TGTGCCAGCAGCTCCAACAGGCCCAGCTCCTACAATGAGCAGTTCTTC.

This clone was recorded a few times. The chain joins TRBV19 to TRBJ2-1; 8 bases align to TRBD2. This CDR3 region has 14 residues. CDR1 and CDR2 from the germline V gene are LNHDA and SQIVND (reference sequence). Losses at the gene ends were 4 bases for V and 6 bases for J; bases not matched to a gene: 5. CDR3: CASSTGGLPNEQFF. The CDR3 region has the DNA TGTGCCAGTAGTACGGGAGGGCTACCCAATGAGCAGTTCTTC.

J is TRBJ2-7 and V is TRBV5-4; TRBD1 aligns across 9 bases. The CDR3 contains 15 residues. Germline loops: CDR1 SGHNT, CDR2 YYREEE (reference sequence). The V and J ends lost 5 bases and 2 bases, in that order; junction bases with no gene match: 8. The CDR3: CASRRGTGSPYEQYF. The DNA for the CDR3 is TGTGCCAGCAGACGTGGGACAGGGTCCCCCTACGAGCAGTACTTC.

The chain is built from TRBV27 and TRBJ1-2; 9 nucleotides line up with TRBD1. The V segment lost 6 bases and the J segment 7 bases; nucleotides outside the gene matches: 6. The germline gives CDR1 MNHEY, CDR2 SMNVEV (reference sequence). The CDR3 has 13 amino acids. The CDR3 protein is CASRLQGAGGYTF. The CDR3 bases are TGTGCCAGCAGACTACAGGGGGCTGGTGGCTACACCTTC.